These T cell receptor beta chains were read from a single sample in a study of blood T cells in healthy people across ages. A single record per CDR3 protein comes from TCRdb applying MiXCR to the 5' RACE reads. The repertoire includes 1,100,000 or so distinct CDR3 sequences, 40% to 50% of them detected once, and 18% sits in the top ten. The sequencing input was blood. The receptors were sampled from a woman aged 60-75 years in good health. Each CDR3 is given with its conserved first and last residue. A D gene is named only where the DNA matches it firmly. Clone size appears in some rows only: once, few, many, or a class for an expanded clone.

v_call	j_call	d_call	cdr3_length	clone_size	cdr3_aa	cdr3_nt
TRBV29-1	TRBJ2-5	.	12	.	CSAQKGVETQYF	TGCAGCGCCCAAAAAGGGGTCGAGACCCAGTACTTC
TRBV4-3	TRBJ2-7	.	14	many	CASSQDDSGLEQYF	TGCGCCAGCAGCCAAGATGATTCCGGCCTTGAGCAGTACTTC
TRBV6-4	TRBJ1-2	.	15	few	CASSKDRHPMSGYTF	TGTGCCAGCAGTAAAGACAGGCACCCTATGTCTGGCTACACCTTC
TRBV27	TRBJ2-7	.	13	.	CASSLARKREQYF	TGTGCCAGCAGTTTAGCCCGGAAACGCGAGCAGTACTTC
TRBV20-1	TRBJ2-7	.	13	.	CSARSTTNDEQYF	TGCAGTGCTAGGTCAACGACGAACGACGAGCAGTACTTC
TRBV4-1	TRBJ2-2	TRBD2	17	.	CASSQNLAGGPAGELFF	TGCGCCAGCAGCCAAAATCTAGCGGGAGGGCCGGCCGGGGAGCTGTTTTTT
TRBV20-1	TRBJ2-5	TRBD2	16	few	CSARDPLGGSGETQYF	TGCAGTGCTAGAGATCCTTTAGGCGGGAGCGGGGAGACCCAGTACTTC
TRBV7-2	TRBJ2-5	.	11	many	CASSPDKTQYF	TGTGCCAGCAGTCCAGATAAGACCCAGTACTTC
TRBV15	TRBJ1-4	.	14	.	CATSRDTTNEKLFF	TGTGCCACCAGCAGAGATACGACTAATGAAAAACTGTTTTTT
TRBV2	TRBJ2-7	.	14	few	CASSWDGSSYEQYF	TGTGCCAGCAGTTGGGACGGGAGTTCCTACGAGCAGTACTTC
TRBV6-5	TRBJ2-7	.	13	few	CASSRVPDYEQYF	TGTGCCAGCAGTAGGGTCCCCGACTACGAGCAGTACTTC
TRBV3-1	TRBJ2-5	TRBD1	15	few	CASRSETGGRETQYF	TGTGCCAGCAGATCCGAGACAGGGGGCCGGGAGACCCAGTACTTC
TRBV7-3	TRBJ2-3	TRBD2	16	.	CASSPGLATTTDTQYF	TGTGCCAGCAGCCCCGGACTAGCGACCACCACAGATACGCAGTATTTT
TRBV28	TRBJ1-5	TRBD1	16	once	CASRRQGGDSNQPQHF	TGTGCCAGCAGGAGACAGGGGGGAGATAGCAATCAGCCCCAGCATTTT
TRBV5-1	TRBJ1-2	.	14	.	CASSSSWENYGYTF	TGCGCCAGCAGCTCCAGCTGGGAAAACTATGGCTACACCTTC
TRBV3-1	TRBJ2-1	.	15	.	CASSLGPNPYNEQFF	TGTGCCAGCAGCCTAGGCCCGAATCCTTACAATGAGCAGTTCTTC
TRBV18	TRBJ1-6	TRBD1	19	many	CASSPLDGTGSSYNSPLHF	TGTGCCAGCTCACCATTAGACGGGACAGGGAGCTCCTATAATTCACCCCTCCACTTT
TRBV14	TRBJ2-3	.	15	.	CASSRIGVATDTQYF	TGTGCCAGCAGCCGAATCGGGGTGGCGACAGATACGCAGTATTTT
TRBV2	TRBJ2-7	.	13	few	CAGGLSPAGEQYF	TGTGCCGGTGGACTATCCCCCGCCGGCGAGCAGTACTTC
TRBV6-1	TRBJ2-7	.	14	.	CASRFRDGDYEQYF	TGTGCCAGCAGGTTCCGGGACGGAGACTACGAGCAGTACTTC
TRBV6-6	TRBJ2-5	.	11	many	CASRAGETQYF	TGTGCCAGCAGGGCGGGGGAGACCCAGTACTTC
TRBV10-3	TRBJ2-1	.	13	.	CAISSVVSNEQFF	TGTGCCATCAGTTCCGTGGTCAGCAATGAGCAGTTCTTC
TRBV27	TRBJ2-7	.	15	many	CASSGGPDLTYEQYF	TGTGCCAGCAGTGGGGGTCCGGACTTAACCTACGAGCAGTACTTC
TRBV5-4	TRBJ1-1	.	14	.	CASSFGQTNTEALF	TGTGCCAGCAGCTTTGGACAGACGAACACTGAAGCTCTCTTT
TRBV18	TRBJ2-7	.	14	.	CASSPDQGSGEQYF	TGTGCCAGCTCACCCGATCAGGGGTCGGGGGAGCAGTACTTC
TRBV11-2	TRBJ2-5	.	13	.	CASSPSVVETQYF	TGTGCCAGCAGCCCTAGTGTGGTAGAGACCCAGTACTTC
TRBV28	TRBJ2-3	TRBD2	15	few	CASSFPASGIYTQYF	TGTGCCAGCAGTTTCCCTGCTAGCGGGATTTATACGCAGTATTTT
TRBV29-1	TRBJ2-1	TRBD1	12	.	CSVSQGYNEQFF	TGCAGCGTTTCACAGGGGTACAATGAGCAGTTCTTC
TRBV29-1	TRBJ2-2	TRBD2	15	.	CSAGGGLANTGELFF	TGCAGCGCCGGAGGAGGACTAGCCAACACCGGGGAGCTGTTTTTT
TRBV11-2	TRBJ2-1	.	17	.	CASSFYVQSLHYNEQFF	TGTGCCAGCAGCTTCTACGTACAGTCCCTACACTACAATGAGCAGTTCTTC
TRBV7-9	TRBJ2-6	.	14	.	CASRAYSGANVLTF	TGTGCCAGCAGAGCTTACTCTGGGGCCAACGTCCTGACTTTC
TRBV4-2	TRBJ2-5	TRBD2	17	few	CASSQGTLAGVGETQYF	TGTGCCAGCAGCCAAGGGACCTTAGCGGGAGTGGGAGAGACCCAGTACTTC
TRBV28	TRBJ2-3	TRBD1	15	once	CVGRSLGQSTDTQYF	TGCGTCGGAAGATCCCTGGGACAGAGCACAGATACGCAGTATTTT
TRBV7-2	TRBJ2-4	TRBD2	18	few	CASSLGTSIGGAKNIQYF	TGTGCCAGCAGCTTAGGGACTAGCATAGGAGGGGCCAAAAACATTCAGTACTTC
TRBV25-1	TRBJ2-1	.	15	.	CASSELDHSHNEQFF	TGTGCCAGCAGTGAACTAGACCACTCCCACAATGAGCAGTTCTTC
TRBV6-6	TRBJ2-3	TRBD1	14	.	CASRRQGGTDTQYF	TGTGCCAGCAGGCGACAGGGAGGCACAGATACGCAGTATTTT
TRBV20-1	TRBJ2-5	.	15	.	CSAHLPGSAGETQYF	TGCAGTGCCCATCTTCCAGGGTCGGCTGGGGAGACCCAGTACTTC
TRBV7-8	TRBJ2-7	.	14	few	CASSLAADFYEQYF	TGTGCCAGCAGCTTGGCAGCGGATTTCTACGAGCAGTACTTC
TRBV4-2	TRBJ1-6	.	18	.	CASSQESGRSSYNSPLHF	TGTGCCAGCAGCCAAGAGAGTGGGCGGAGCTCCTATAATTCACCCCTCCACTTT
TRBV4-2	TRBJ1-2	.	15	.	CASSQAPGGRYGYTF	TGTGCCAGCAGCCAAGCGCCCGGGGGCCGCTATGGCTACACCTTC
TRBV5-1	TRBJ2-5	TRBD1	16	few	CASSLAVGTGEETQYF	TGCGCCAGCAGCTTGGCGGTCGGTACAGGGGAAGAGACCCAGTACTTC
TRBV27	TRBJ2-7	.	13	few	CASRPHAGAEQYF	TGTGCCAGCAGACCCCACGCGGGGGCCGAGCAGTACTTC
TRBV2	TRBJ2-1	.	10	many	CASTYNEQFF	TGTGCCAGCACCTACAATGAGCAGTTCTTC
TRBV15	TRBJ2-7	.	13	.	CASGSGSYNEQYF	TGTGCCTCCGGGTCGGGTTCCTACAATGAGCAGTACTTC
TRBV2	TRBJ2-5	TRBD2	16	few	CASMGLAGVAQETQYF	TGTGCCAGCATGGGACTAGCGGGAGTGGCGCAAGAGACCCAGTACTTC
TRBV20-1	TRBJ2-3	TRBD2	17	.	CSATLAGVAFGTDTQYF	TGCAGTGCCACTTTAGCGGGCGTCGCCTTTGGCACAGATACGCAGTATTTT
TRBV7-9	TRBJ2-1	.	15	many	CASSRGQGIYNEQFF	TGTGCCAGCAGCCGGGGGCAGGGAATCTACAATGAGCAGTTCTTC
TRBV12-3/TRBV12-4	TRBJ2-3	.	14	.	CASSRRVSADTQYF	TGTGCCAGCAGCCGGAGAGTAAGCGCAGATACGCAGTATTTT
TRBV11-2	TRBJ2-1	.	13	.	CASSLRTINEQFF	TGTGCCAGCAGCCTCCGGACTATCAATGAGCAGTTCTTC
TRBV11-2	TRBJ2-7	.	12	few	CASSYTGSEQYF	TGTGCCAGCAGCTACACAGGTTCTGAGCAGTACTTC
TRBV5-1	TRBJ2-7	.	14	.	CASSFAPGIYEQYF	TGCGCCAGCAGCTTCGCCCCTGGAATTTACGAGCAGTACTTC
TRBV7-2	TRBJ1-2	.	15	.	CAGSLGGSANYGYTF	TGTGCCGGCAGCTTAGGGGGATCAGCTAACTATGGCTACACCTTC